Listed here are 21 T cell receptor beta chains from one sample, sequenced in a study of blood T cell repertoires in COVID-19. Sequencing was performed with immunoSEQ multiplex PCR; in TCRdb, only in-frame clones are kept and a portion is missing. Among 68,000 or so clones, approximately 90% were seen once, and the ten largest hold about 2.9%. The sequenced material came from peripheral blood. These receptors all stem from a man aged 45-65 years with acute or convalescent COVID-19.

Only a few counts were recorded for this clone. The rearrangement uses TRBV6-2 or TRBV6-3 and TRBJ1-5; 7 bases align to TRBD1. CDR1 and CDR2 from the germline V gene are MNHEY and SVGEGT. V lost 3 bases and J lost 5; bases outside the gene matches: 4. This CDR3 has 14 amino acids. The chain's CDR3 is CASSYPGGHQPQHF. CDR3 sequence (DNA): TGTGCCAGCAGTTATCCAGGGGGGCATCAGCCCCAGCATTTT.

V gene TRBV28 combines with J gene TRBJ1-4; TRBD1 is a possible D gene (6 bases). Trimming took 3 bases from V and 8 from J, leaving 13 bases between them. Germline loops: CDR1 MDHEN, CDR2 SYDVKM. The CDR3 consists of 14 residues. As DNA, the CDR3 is TGTGCCAGCAGTTTTCCGGACAGAGGGGAAAAACTGTTTTTT. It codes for CASSFPDRGEKLFF.

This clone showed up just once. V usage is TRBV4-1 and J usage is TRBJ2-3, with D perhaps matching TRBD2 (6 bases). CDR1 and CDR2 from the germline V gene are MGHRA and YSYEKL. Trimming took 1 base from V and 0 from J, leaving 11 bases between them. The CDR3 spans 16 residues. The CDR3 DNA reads TGCGCCAGCAGCCAAGGTTTCGGGACTAGCACAGATACGCAGTATTTT. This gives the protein CASSQGFGTSTDTQYF.

The CDR3 sequence is CASSPNQGNQYF. The CDR3 DNA is TGTGCCAGCAGCCCCAACCAGGGGAACCAGTACTTC. The chain recombines TRBV5-4 with TRBJ2-7, with D maybe TRBD1 (6 bases). Per the germline V gene, CDR1 is SGHNT and CDR2 is YYREEE (reference sequence). The CDR3 is 12 residues long. V lost 4 bases, J lost 10 bases, and 15 bases lay in between.

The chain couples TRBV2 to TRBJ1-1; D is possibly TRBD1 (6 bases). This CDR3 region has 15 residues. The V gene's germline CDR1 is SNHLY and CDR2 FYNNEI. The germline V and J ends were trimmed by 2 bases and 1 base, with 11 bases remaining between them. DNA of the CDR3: TGTGCCAGCAGTGAACAGGGGAGTGGGAACACTGAAGCTTTCTTT. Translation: CASSEQGSGNTEAFF. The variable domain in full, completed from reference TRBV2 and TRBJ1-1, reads EPEVTQTPSHQVTQMGQEVILRCVPISNHLYFYWYRQILGQKVEFLVSFYNNEISEKSEIFDDQFSVERPDGSNFTLKIRSTKLEDSAMYFCASSEQGSGNTEAFFGQGTRLTVV.

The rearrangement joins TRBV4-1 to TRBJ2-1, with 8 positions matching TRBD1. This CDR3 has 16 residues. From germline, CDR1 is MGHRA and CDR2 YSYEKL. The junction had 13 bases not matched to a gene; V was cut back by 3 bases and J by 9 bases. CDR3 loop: CASSHVGQGKRFEQFF. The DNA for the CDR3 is TGCGCCAGCAGCCATGTAGGACAGGGAAAGCGGTTTGAGCAGTTCTTC.

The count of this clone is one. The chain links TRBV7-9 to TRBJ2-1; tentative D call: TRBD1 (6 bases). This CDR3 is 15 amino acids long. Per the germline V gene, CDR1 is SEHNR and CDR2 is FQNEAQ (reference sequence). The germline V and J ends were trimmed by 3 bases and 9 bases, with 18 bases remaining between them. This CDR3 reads CASSFSLGQAGEQFF. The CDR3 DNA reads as TGTGCCAGCAGCTTTAGCCTGGGACAAGCCGGTGAGCAGTTCTTC.

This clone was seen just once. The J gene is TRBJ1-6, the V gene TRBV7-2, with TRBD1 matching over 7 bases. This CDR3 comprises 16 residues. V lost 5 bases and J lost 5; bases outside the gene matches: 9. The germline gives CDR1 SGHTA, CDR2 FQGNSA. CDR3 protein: CASSLLLGTDNSPLHF. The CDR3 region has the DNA TGTGCCAGCAGCCTCCTACTTGGGACAGATAATTCACCCCTCCACTTT.

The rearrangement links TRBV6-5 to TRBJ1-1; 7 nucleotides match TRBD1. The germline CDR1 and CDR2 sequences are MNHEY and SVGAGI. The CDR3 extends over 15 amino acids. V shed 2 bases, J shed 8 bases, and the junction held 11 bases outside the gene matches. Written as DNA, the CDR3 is TGTGCCAGCAGTTACCGGAGGGCAGGGGGTGGAGAAGCTTTCTTT. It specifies CASSYRRAGGGEAFF.

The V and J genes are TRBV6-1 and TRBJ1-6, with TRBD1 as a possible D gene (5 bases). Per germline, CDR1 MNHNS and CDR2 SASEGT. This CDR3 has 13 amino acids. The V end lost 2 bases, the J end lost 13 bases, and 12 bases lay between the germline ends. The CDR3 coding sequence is TGTGCCAGCAGTGAACAGGGCTTAGTGCCCCTCCACTTT. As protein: CASSEQGLVPLHF.

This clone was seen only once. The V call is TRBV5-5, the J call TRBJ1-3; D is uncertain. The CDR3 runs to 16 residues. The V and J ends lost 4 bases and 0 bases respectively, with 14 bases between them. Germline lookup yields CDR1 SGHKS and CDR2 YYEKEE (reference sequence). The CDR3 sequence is CASSPDDFSSGNTIYF. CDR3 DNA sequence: TGTGCCAGCAGCCCTGACGACTTCAGCTCTGGAAACACCATATATTTT.

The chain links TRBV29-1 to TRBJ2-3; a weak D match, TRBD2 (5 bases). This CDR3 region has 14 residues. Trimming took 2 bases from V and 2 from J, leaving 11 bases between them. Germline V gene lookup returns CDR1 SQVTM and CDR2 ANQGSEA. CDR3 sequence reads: CSVERSGLTDTQYF. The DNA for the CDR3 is TGCAGCGTTGAAAGGTCAGGACTCACAGATACGCAGTATTTT.

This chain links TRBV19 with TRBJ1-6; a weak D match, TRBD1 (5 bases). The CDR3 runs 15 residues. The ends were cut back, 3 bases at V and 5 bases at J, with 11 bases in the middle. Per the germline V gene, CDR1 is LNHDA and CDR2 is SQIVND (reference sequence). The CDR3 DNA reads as TGTGCCAGTAGTATTGGCGGGGCAGATAATTCACCCCTCCACTTT. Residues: CASSIGGADNSPLHF.

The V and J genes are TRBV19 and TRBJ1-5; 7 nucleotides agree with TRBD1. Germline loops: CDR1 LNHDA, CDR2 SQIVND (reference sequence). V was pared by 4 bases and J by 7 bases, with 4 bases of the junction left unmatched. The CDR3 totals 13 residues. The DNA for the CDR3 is TGTGCCAGTAGTACGACAGGGAACCAGCCCCAGCATTTT. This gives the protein CASSTTGNQPQHF.

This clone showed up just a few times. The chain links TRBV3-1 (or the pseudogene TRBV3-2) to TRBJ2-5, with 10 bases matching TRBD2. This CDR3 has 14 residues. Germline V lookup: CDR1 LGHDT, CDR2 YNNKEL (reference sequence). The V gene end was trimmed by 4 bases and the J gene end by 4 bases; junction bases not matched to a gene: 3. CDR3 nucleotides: TGTGCCAGCAGCCCCGGACTAGCGGTAGAGACCCAGTACTTC. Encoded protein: CASSPGLAVETQYF.

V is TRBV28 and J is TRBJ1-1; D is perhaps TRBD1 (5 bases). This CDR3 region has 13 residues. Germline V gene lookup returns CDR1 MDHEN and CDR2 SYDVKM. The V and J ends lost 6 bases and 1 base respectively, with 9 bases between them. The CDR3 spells CASSPQGNTEAFF. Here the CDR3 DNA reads TGTGCCAGCAGCCCGCAGGGGAACACTGAAGCTTTCTTT.

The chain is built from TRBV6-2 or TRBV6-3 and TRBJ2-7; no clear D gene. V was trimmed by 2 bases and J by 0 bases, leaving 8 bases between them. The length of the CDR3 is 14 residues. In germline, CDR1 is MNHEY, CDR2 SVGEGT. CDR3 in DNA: TGTGCCAGCAGTTACGAGTCGAGCTCCTACGAGCAGTACGTC. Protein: CASSYESSSYEQYV.

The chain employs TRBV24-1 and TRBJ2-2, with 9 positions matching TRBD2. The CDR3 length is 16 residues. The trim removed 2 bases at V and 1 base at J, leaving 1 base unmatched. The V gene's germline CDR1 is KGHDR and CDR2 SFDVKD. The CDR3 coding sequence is TGTGCCACCAGTGATTGGCGGGAGGGGAACACCGGGGAGCTGTTTTTT. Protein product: CATSDWREGNTGELFF.

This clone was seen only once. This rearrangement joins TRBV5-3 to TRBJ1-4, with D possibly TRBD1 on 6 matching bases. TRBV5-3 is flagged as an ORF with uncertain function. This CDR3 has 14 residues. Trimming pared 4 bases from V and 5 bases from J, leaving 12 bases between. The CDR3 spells CARSLGQENEKLFF. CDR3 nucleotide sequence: TGTGCCAGAAGCCTGGGACAAGAAAATGAAAAACTGTTTTTT.

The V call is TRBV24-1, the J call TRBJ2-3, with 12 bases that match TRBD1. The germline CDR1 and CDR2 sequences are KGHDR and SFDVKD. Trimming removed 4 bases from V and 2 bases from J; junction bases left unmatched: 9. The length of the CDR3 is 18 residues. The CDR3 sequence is CATSDPGTGGLYTDTQYF. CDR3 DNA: TGTGCCACCAGTGACCCGGGGACAGGGGGCTTGTACACAGATACGCAGTATTTT.

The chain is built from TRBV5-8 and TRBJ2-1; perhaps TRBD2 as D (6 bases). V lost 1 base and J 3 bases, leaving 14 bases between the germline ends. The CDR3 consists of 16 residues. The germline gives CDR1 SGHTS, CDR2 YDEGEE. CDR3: CASSLYTGEGYNEQFF. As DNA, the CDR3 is TGTGCCAGCAGCTTGTATACGGGAGAAGGCTACAATGAGCAGTTCTTC.